This T cell receptor beta chain was retrieved from a study of blood T cells in healthy people across ages. This CDR3 contains 13 residues. The germline V gene has CDR1 MNHEY and CDR2 SMNVEV (reference sequence). V gave up 4 bases and J gave up 7 bases, with 11 bases separating them. This clonotype was detected a few times. What it binds is unknown. A sample-barcoded 5' primer and a J-beta primer mix were used in a second PCR of roughly 7 to 11 cycles. TCRdb itself ran the 5' RACE reads through MiXCR, one entry per CDR3 protein. The data contain around 940,000 distinct CDR3 sequences, roughly 51% of them singletons. Study-level findings and limits: Estimated diversity across one million T cells was deemed an underestimate.

The TCR was taken from an older woman in good health. J is TRBJ1-5 and V is TRBV27; possibly TRBD1 for D (5 bases). Sequencing used blood. The chain's CDR3 is CASSSRGVQPQHF. The CDR3 DNA reads TGTGCCAGCAGTTCACGGGGGGTCCAGCCCCAGCATTTT.